Described below is a single T cell receptor beta chain sequence and its context. The antigen is undetermined. TCRdb's copy holds only in-frame clones and misses some; the assay was immunoSEQ multiplex PCR. The sample has some 2,000,000 clones, roughly 96% seen once. The sample comes from a study of shared clonotypes between healthy human individuals. The overall study: The plates for each donor numbered three CD4 naive, three CD4 memory, two CD8 naive and one CD8 memory. The study's findings and limits: An expected dependence of interdonor clonotype sharing on sequencing depth was noted.

Nashville, Tennessee was home to all donors, each a Caucasian adult. Splitting the CD4+ cells yielded a CD45RA+ naive subset and a CD45RA-negative memory subset. CDR3 length: 14 residues. CDR1 is MNHEY and CDR2 is SVGAGI in the germline V gene. The V gene end was trimmed by 7 bases and the J gene end by 4 bases; junction bases not matched to a gene: 8. The rearrangement uses TRBV6-5 and TRBJ2-5; 8 bases match TRBD1. Sequencing used naive CD4+ T cells sorted from blood. Subset indicated: CD45RA+ positively selected. This receptor was identified in a man between 18 and 29 years old in good health. CDR3 nucleotide sequence: TGTGCCAGCAACAAGCAGGGGGCAGGAGAGACCCAGTACTTC. The encoded protein is CASNKQGAGETQYF.